These T cell receptor beta chains were read from a single sample in a study of OX40 agonist ivuxolimab in advanced cancers. Clones were read by immunoSEQ multiplex PCR, and TCRdb kept only the in-frame ones, dropping some. The repertoire has tens of thousands of clones, about 90% of them found once; the top ten carry around 2%. The starting material was CD4+ or CD8+ T cells sorted from blood, obtained in a trial of the OX40 agonist ivuxolimab. The receptors come from an adult with an advanced solid tumor such as melanoma, head and neck, liver or kidney cancer. The conserved cysteine and the conserved F or W are not part of the CDR3 here. Fields, in order: CDR3 protein, CDR3 length, V gene, D gene. A D gene is named only where the DNA matches it firmly.

CDR3aa: ASSLAGQVNTEAF; len: 13; v_gene: TRBV19; d_gene: -
CDR3aa: ASSLGPRGEGTEAF; len: 14; v_gene: TRBV28; d_gene: TRBD1
CDR3aa: ASSGQGQPQH; len: 10; v_gene: TRBV6-5; d_gene: TRBD1
CDR3aa: ASSQLAGAGAYNEQF; len: 15; v_gene: TRBV4-2; d_gene: TRBD2
CDR3aa: ASRGQSSGNTIY; len: 12; v_gene: TRBV19; d_gene: TRBD1
CDR3aa: ASSLVGGGDTDTQY; len: 14; v_gene: TRBV7-8; d_gene: TRBD2
CDR3aa: AWSVDIAGNTIY; len: 12; v_gene: TRBV30; d_gene: -
CDR3aa: ASSLVNYGYT; len: 10; v_gene: TRBV5-4; d_gene: -
CDR3aa: ASSRTTSNEQF; len: 11; v_gene: TRBV4-2; d_gene: -
CDR3aa: ASSPSGGPWEQY; len: 12; v_gene: TRBV18; d_gene: TRBD2
CDR3aa: ASSRRTGIALQPQH; len: 14; v_gene: TRBV19; d_gene: TRBD1
CDR3aa: ASSLQTVYNEQF; len: 12; v_gene: TRBV11-2; d_gene: -
CDR3aa: ASLGTSSSEQY; len: 11; v_gene: TRBV28; d_gene: TRBD2
CDR3aa: ASSPWRGQPDYEQY; len: 14; v_gene: TRBV28; d_gene: -
CDR3aa: ASSSSGLNQETQY; len: 13; v_gene: TRBV2; d_gene: TRBD2
CDR3aa: ASSRGADGTYNEQF; len: 14; v_gene: TRBV7-6; d_gene: -
CDR3aa: ASSLTSGGAEADTQY; len: 15; v_gene: TRBV5-5; d_gene: TRBD2
CDR3aa: ASCRESTYEQY; len: 11; v_gene: TRBV10-2; d_gene: -
CDR3aa: AISESLGGGAF; len: 11; v_gene: TRBV10-3; d_gene: -
CDR3aa: ASSGGRWGTEAF; len: 12; v_gene: TRBV7-9; d_gene: -
CDR3aa: ASSRGGDNSPLH; len: 12; v_gene: TRBV4-1; d_gene: -
CDR3aa: ASSTNRLAPYNEQF; len: 14; v_gene: TRBV19; d_gene: TRBD2
CDR3aa: ASSMMGRDPNQPQH; len: 14; v_gene: TRBV19; d_gene: -
CDR3aa: SAGGLESQH; len: 9; v_gene: TRBV20-1; d_gene: -
CDR3aa: ASSVGTTWGSYNEQF; len: 15; v_gene: TRBV6-1; d_gene: TRBD2
CDR3aa: ASSLRADGELF; len: 11; v_gene: TRBV11-2; d_gene: -
CDR3aa: ASRWDNEQF; len: 9; v_gene: TRBV2; d_gene: -
CDR3aa: ASIERTNFDGQF; len: 12; v_gene: TRBV2; d_gene: -
CDR3aa: ASSSGTGGEKLF; len: 12; v_gene: TRBV11-2; d_gene: TRBD1
CDR3aa: ASVRDSNQPQH; len: 11; v_gene: TRBV6-1; d_gene: -
CDR3aa: ASSQSSYEQY; len: 10; v_gene: TRBV14; d_gene: -
CDR3aa: ATSRDTRYDEQF; len: 12; v_gene: TRBV15; d_gene: -
CDR3aa: ASSGPTDYGYT; len: 11; v_gene: TRBV18; d_gene: -